Below are 7 T cell receptor beta chains sequenced from a single sample in a study of T cells after yellow fever vaccination. MiXCR was run by TCRdb on the 5' RACE reads, yielding one entry per CDR3 protein. The sample contains some 390,000 distinct CDR3 sequences, approximately 5.7% of which appear only once. The sample consisted of PBMCs, taken 5 days after the yellow fever booster vaccination. Every receptor here comes from a man aged 30 to 45 who received the YFV17D yellow fever vaccine.

This chain uses TRBV6-5 with TRBJ2-6, with 11 positions matching TRBD2. In germline, CDR1 is MNHEY, CDR2 SVGAGI. V lost 4 bases, J lost 1 base, and 3 bases stayed unmatched. The CDR3 covers 17 residues. The CDR3 DNA follows: TGTGCCAGCAGTTTAGCGGGAGGGAGGTCTGGGGCCAACGTCCTGACTTTC. This sequence encodes CASSLAGGRSGANVLTF.

This chain uses TRBV25-1 with TRBJ2-6, with a weak D call TRBD2 (6 bases). Germline CDR1 MGHDK, CDR2 SYGVNS. V lost 6 bases and J lost 0, with 12 bases in between. The CDR3 runs 16 residues. CDR3 DNA: TGTGCCAGCAGCGGGACTTTCCTCTCTGGGGCCAACGTCCTGACTTTC. Encoded protein: CASSGTFLSGANVLTF. Full variable domain (remainder filled in from reference TRBV25-1 and TRBJ2-6): EADIYQTPRYLVIGTGKKITLECSQTMGHDKMYWYQQDPGMELHLIHYSYGVNSTEKGDLSSESTVSRIRTEHFPLTLESARPSHTSQYLCASSGTFLSGANVLTFGAGSRLTVL.

The rearrangement joins TRBV7-2 to TRBJ2-1; D remains unclear. With 2 bases removed from V and 7 bases from J, the gap between germline ends came to 15 bases. The CDR3 is 15 residues long. Germline V gene lookup returns CDR1 SGHTA and CDR2 FQGNSA. The CDR3 reads CASSLLGWLGNEQFF. CDR3 coding DNA: TGTGCCAGCAGCTTACTGGGTTGGCTCGGAAATGAGCAGTTCTTC.

This clonotype was recorded a few times. The chain uses TRBV14 and TRBJ2-1; D unresolved. V was clipped by 0 bases and J by 2 bases, with 14 bases between them. There are 17 residues in the CDR3. Germline V gene data show CDR1 as SGHDN and CDR2 as FVKESK. The CDR3 spells CASSQDNPYSPYNEQFF. The CDR3 DNA sequence: TGTGCCAGCAGCCAAGATAACCCCTATTCGCCCTACAATGAGCAGTTCTTC. Using reference TRBV14 and TRBJ2-1 for the parts outside the CDR3, the full variable domain is EAGVTQFPSHSVIEKGQTVTLRCDPISGHDNLYWYRRVMGKEIKFLLHFVKESKQDESGMPNNRFLAERTGGTYSTLKVQPAELEDSGVYFCASSQDNPYSPYNEQFFGPGTRLTVL.

This clonotype occurred many times. The gene calls are TRBV28 and TRBJ2-5; TRBD1 might be the D (5 bases). Deletions cut 6 bases from V and 5 bases from J, with 10 bases between. This CDR3 has 12 amino acids. CDR1 MDHEN and CDR2 SYDVKM come from the germline V gene. The CDR3 DNA is TGTGCCAGCAGATCAGGGTTCGAGACCCAGTACTTC. This gives the protein CASRSGFETQYF.

This clonotype has a handful of counts. In DNA, the CDR3 is TGTGCCAGCAGTGAAAGCAGGGGGCTCCAGCCCCAGCATTTT. This sequence encodes CASSESRGLQPQHF. V gene TRBV25-1 combines with J gene TRBJ1-5; TRBD1 matches 8 bases. This CDR3 has 14 amino acids. V shed 2 bases and J 7 bases; nucleotides not matched to a gene: 4. From germline, CDR1 is MGHDK and CDR2 SYGVNS. Full variable domain (rest looked up from reference TRBV25-1 and TRBJ1-5): EADIYQTPRYLVIGTGKKITLECSQTMGHDKMYWYQQDPGMELHLIHYSYGVNSTEKGDLSSESTVSRIRTEHFPLTLESARPSHTSQYLCASSESRGLQPQHFGDGTRLSIL.

This clonotype showed up just a few times. The chain employs TRBV29-1 and TRBJ2-7; 7 nucleotides agree with TRBD1. The V gene's germline CDR1 is SQVTM and CDR2 ANQGSEA. Trimming removed 5 bases from V and 0 bases from J; junction bases left unmatched: 7. The CDR3 extends over 14 amino acids. The CDR3 sequence is CSVCETGSSYEQYF. In nucleotides, the CDR3 is TGCAGCGTTTGTGAGACAGGGAGCTCCTACGAGCAGTACTTC.